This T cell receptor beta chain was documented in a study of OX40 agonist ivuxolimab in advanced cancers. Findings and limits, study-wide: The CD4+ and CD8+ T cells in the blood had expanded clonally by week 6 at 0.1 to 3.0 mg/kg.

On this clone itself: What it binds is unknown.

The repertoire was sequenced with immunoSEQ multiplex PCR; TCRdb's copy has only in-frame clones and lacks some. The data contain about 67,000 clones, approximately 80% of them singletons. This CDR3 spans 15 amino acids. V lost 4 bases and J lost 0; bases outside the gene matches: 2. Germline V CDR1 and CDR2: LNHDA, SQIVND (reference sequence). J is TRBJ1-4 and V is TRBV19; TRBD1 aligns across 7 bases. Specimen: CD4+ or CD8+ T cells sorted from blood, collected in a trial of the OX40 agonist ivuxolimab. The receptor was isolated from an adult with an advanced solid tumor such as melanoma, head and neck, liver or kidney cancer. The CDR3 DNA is TGTGCCAGTAGTACAGGGGGAACAACTAATGAAAAACTGTTTTTT. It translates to CASSTGGTTNEKLFF.